A selection of T cell receptor beta chains follows, all from one sample in a study of T-cell reconstitution after alpha-beta-depleted transplantation in children. TCRdb reanalysed the PCR reads using MiXCR and keeps one entry per CDR3 protein. The sample lists about 980,000 distinct CDR3 sequences; about 26% were seen once. The material was PBMCs, mostly from graft donor cells, obtained 360 days after TCRalphabeta/CD19-depleted stem cell transplant. These receptors all stem from a boy under two years old who had a stem cell transplant for SCID, so the T cells may come from the graft donor. The CDR3 runs from the conserved cysteine through the conserved F or W.

j_call: TRBJ2-2; v_call: TRBV12-3/TRBV12-4; cdr3_aa: CASSLDGLGAGELFF
j_call: TRBJ1-6; v_call: TRBV6-2/TRBV6-3; cdr3_aa: CASSYRQRYNSPLHF
j_call: TRBJ2-1; v_call: TRBV13; cdr3_aa: CASSSATSGGPFWNNEQFF
j_call: TRBJ2-1; v_call: TRBV29-1; cdr3_aa: CSVGAEGSSYNEQFF
j_call: TRBJ1-2; v_call: TRBV7-6; cdr3_aa: CASSLGGPSNYGYTF
j_call: TRBJ1-1; v_call: TRBV5-1; cdr3_aa: CASSLIPGASDTEAFF
j_call: TRBJ1-1; v_call: TRBV25-1; cdr3_aa: CASRGGQANTEAFF
j_call: TRBJ1-4; v_call: TRBV6-1; cdr3_aa: CARRAEPGEKLFF
j_call: TRBJ2-3; v_call: TRBV12-3/TRBV12-4; cdr3_aa: CASSFTSPPPLDTQYF
j_call: TRBJ2-1; v_call: TRBV20-1; cdr3_aa: CSARAGSGEVNEQFF
j_call: TRBJ1-5; v_call: TRBV5-1; cdr3_aa: CASSRGTVEDNQPQHF
j_call: TRBJ2-7; v_call: TRBV29-1; cdr3_aa: CSVEAGLAGNEQYF
j_call: TRBJ2-7; v_call: TRBV12-3/TRBV12-4; cdr3_aa: CASSSPGLYEQYF
j_call: TRBJ2-5; v_call: TRBV20-1; cdr3_aa: CSASNRVAVQETQYF
j_call: TRBJ1-1; v_call: TRBV5-1; cdr3_aa: CASSWGDNHLNTEAFF
j_call: TRBJ1-1; v_call: TRBV29-1; cdr3_aa: CSVEGRLGNTEAFF
j_call: TRBJ2-1; v_call: TRBV4-1; cdr3_aa: CASSQAPGVPYNEQFF
j_call: TRBJ2-7; v_call: TRBV10-3; cdr3_aa: CAISEARGPTYEQYF
j_call: TRBJ2-3; v_call: TRBV4-2; cdr3_aa: CASSQGETGDITDTQYF
j_call: TRBJ2-7; v_call: TRBV5-1; cdr3_aa: CASMVDDEQYF
j_call: TRBJ2-3; v_call: TRBV12-3/TRBV12-4; cdr3_aa: CASIPSGGSTDTQYF
j_call: TRBJ2-3; v_call: TRBV4-1; cdr3_aa: CASSQEGPDTQYF
j_call: TRBJ2-7; v_call: TRBV7-2; cdr3_aa: CASSARDTSYEQYF
j_call: TRBJ1-1; v_call: TRBV28; cdr3_aa: CASSAEGVGNTEAFF
j_call: TRBJ2-2; v_call: TRBV28; cdr3_aa: CASSVAGSYTGELFF
j_call: TRBJ1-1; v_call: TRBV7-3; cdr3_aa: CASSLTRVASSGEAFF
j_call: TRBJ1-4; v_call: TRBV5-1; cdr3_aa: CASSTDGHNEKLFF
j_call: TRBJ1-4; v_call: TRBV5-5; cdr3_aa: CASSAPGQIEKLFF
j_call: TRBJ2-1; v_call: TRBV20-1; cdr3_aa: CSVSDRVNEQFF
j_call: TRBJ2-3; v_call: TRBV20-1; cdr3_aa: CSARDPGGKSTDTQYF
j_call: TRBJ2-2; v_call: TRBV7-3; cdr3_aa: CASSLSGGSNTGELFF
j_call: TRBJ2-1; v_call: TRBV6-1; cdr3_aa: CASRQLGESYNEQFF
j_call: TRBJ2-2; v_call: TRBV7-3; cdr3_aa: CASSLAQANTGELFF
j_call: TRBJ2-1; v_call: TRBV7-2; cdr3_aa: CASSLDHAGPQFF
j_call: TRBJ1-2; v_call: TRBV29-1; cdr3_aa: CSAGQGRNYGYTF
j_call: TRBJ2-4; v_call: TRBV12-5; cdr3_aa: CASGLDPLRGIQYF
j_call: TRBJ2-1; v_call: TRBV20-1; cdr3_aa: CSARSDGYNEQFF
j_call: TRBJ2-5; v_call: TRBV10-3; cdr3_aa: CAISDGTGGRGETQYF
j_call: TRBJ2-3; v_call: TRBV6-5; cdr3_aa: CASSYARGSDTQYF
j_call: TRBJ2-1; v_call: TRBV28; cdr3_aa: CASSLVAVEQFF
j_call: TRBJ2-6; v_call: TRBV19; cdr3_aa: CASSISLGGVLSGANVLTF
j_call: TRBJ2-3; v_call: TRBV10-3; cdr3_aa: CAISGQGGEIPDTQYF
j_call: TRBJ1-2; v_call: TRBV9; cdr3_aa: CASSPKDGNYGYTF
j_call: TRBJ2-7; v_call: TRBV2; cdr3_aa: CASLPGLGLYEQYF
j_call: TRBJ2-4; v_call: TRBV12-3/TRBV12-4; cdr3_aa: CASSPTGRGNIQYF
j_call: TRBJ2-7; v_call: TRBV18; cdr3_aa: CASSSSQGPEYEQYF
j_call: TRBJ1-2; v_call: TRBV28; cdr3_aa: CASSLPYNYGYTF
j_call: TRBJ2-5; v_call: TRBV7-9; cdr3_aa: CASSTSERETQYF
j_call: TRBJ1-3; v_call: TRBV2; cdr3_aa: CASTAGQNSGNTIYF
j_call: TRBJ1-2; v_call: TRBV10-3; cdr3_aa: CATRGARTYYGYTF
j_call: TRBJ2-5; v_call: TRBV5-1; cdr3_aa: CASSAGLAMETQYF
j_call: TRBJ2-7; v_call: TRBV6-5; cdr3_aa: CASSYSTGLLYEQYF
j_call: TRBJ1-6; v_call: TRBV11-1; cdr3_aa: CASSSDRGPDSPLHF